The 19 T cell receptor beta chains presented below share a single source sample, sequenced in a study of blood T cell repertoires in COVID-19. Sequencing used immunoSEQ multiplex PCR; TCRdb keeps in-frame clones, though not all of them. The repertoire includes approximately 160,000 clones, more than 75% of them detected once, and approximately 0.6% sits in the top ten. The material sequenced was peripheral blood. Receptor source: a man aged 55-75 years with COVID-19, enrolled during active disease.

V and J are TRBV7-3 and TRBJ2-3, with 7 bases matching TRBD2. This CDR3 comprises 15 residues. The V gene end was trimmed by 1 base and the J gene end by 5 bases; junction bases not matched to a gene: 6. CDR1 is SGHTA and CDR2 is FQGTGA in the germline V gene. For the CDR3, the DNA is TGTGCCAGCAGCTTAATAGGACTAGTGGGAGATACGCAGTATTTT. The encoded protein is CASSLIGLVGDTQYF.

V is TRBV5-1 and J is TRBJ2-2, with 7 nucleotides matching TRBD2. The germline gives CDR1 SGHRS, CDR2 YFSETQ. Trimming removed 7 bases from V and 4 bases from J; junction bases left unmatched: 10. This CDR3 region has 15 residues. This CDR3 is CASSPREASTGELFF. The CDR3 nucleotides are TGCGCCAGCTCCCCCCGGGAGGCGAGCACCGGGGAGCTGTTTTTT. The full variable domain, completed using reference TRBV5-1 and TRBJ2-2, is KAGVTQTPRYLIKTRGQQVTLSCSPISGHRSVSWYQQTPGQGLQFLFEYFSETQRNKGNFPGRFSGRQFSNSRSEMNVSTLELGDSALYLCASSPREASTGELFFGEGSRLTVL.

In nucleotides, the CDR3 is TGTGCCAGTAGTATCACAGGGGAACGAAACACCATATATTTT. Its protein product is CASSITGERNTIYF. J is TRBJ1-3 and V is TRBV19; TRBD1 matches 7 bases. The CDR3 loop spans 14 amino acids. Unmatched junction bases numbered 4, after V lost 3 bases and J lost 5 bases. Germline lookup yields CDR1 LNHDA and CDR2 SQIVND (reference sequence).

V and J are TRBV19 and TRBJ2-1; TRBD1 might be the D (5 bases). The CDR3 has 15 amino acids. The germline CDR1 and CDR2 sequences are LNHDA and SQIVND (reference sequence). Trimming shortened V by 11 bases and J by 1 base, and 18 bases separated the two germline ends. The chain's CDR3 is CASQSWGPSYNEQFF. CDR3 sequence (DNA): TGTGCCTCCCAGAGTTGGGGCCCTTCCTACAATGAGCAGTTCTTC.

The CDR3 nucleotides are TGTGCCATCAGTGAGCCCGGGACAGGCTATCAGCCCCAGCATTTT. Protein product: CAISEPGTGYQPQHF. The chain joins TRBV10-3 to TRBJ1-5; 8 bases match TRBD1. CDR1 is ENHRY and CDR2 is SYGVKD in the germline V gene. V shed 2 bases, J shed 5 bases, and the junction held 5 bases outside the gene matches. CDR3 length: 15 amino acids.

V is TRBV5-1 and J is TRBJ2-5; TRBD1 agrees at 12 bases. V lost 4 bases to trimming and J lost 4 bases; unmatched junction nucleotides: 2. Germline-derived CDR1 and CDR2 are SGHRS and YFSETQ. The CDR3 length is 14 residues. The CDR3 DNA is TGCGCCAGCAGCCAGGGACAGGGGGCAGAGACCCAGTACTTC. The encoded protein is CASSQGQGAETQYF. Drawing the rest from reference TRBV5-1 and TRBJ2-5, the complete variable domain is KAGVTQTPRYLIKTRGQQVTLSCSPISGHRSVSWYQQTPGQGLQFLFEYFSETQRNKGNFPGRFSGRQFSNSRSEMNVSTLELGDSALYLCASSQGQGAETQYFGPGTRLLVL.

The rearrangement uses TRBV28 and TRBJ2-6; 8 bases fit TRBD1. The CDR3 has 16 amino acids. Germline V gene sequence: CDR1 MDHEN, CDR2 SYDVKM. V gave up 6 bases and J gave up 0 bases; unmatched junction bases: 4. The CDR3 is CASRAGQGSGANVLTF. In DNA form, the CDR3 reads TGTGCCAGCAGGGCCGGACAGGGCTCTGGGGCCAACGTCCTGACTTTC.

The rearrangement joins TRBV6-5 to TRBJ1-1, with a tentative D call TRBD1 (5 bases). Germline CDR1 is MNHEY and CDR2 is SVGAGI. Trimming removed 6 bases from V and 1 base from J, with 15 bases in between. The CDR3 runs 15 residues. DNA for the CDR3: TGTGCCAGCAGCCCACCATTCGGACAGAACACTGAAGCTTTCTTT. Amino acid sequence: CASSPPFGQNTEAFF.

The chain employs TRBV27 and TRBJ1-1; TRBD1 aligns across 7 bases. J lost 4 bases, V lost 6 bases, and 8 bases had no gene match. Germline V gene sequence: CDR1 MNHEY, CDR2 SMNVEV (reference sequence). The CDR3 length is 14 residues. The CDR3 nucleotides read TGTGCCAGCAGCCAGGACAGGTTAGGCACTGAAGCTTTCTTT. Amino acid sequence: CASSQDRLGTEAFF.

V gene TRBV15 combines with J gene TRBJ1-6; weak D call: TRBD1 (5 bases). CDR3 size: 17 residues. CDR1 is LNHNV and CDR2 is YYDKDF in the germline V gene (reference sequence). V was cut by 0 bases and J by 2 bases, with 11 bases left in between. Here the CDR3 reads CATSRDGGTAYNSPLHF. In DNA form, the CDR3 reads TGTGCCACCAGCAGAGATGGGGGGACCGCCTATAATTCACCCCTCCACTTT. The full variable domain, its missing parts supplied by reference TRBV15 and TRBJ1-6, is DAMVIQNPRYQVTQFGKPVTLSCSQTLNHNVMYWYQQKSSQAPKLLFHYYDKDFNNEADTPDNFQSRRPNTSFCFLDIRSPGLGDTAMYLCATSRDGGTAYNSPLHFGNGTRLTVT.

CDR3 protein: CASNRRATNEKLFF. DNA of the CDR3: TGTGCCAGCAACCGACGGGCAACTAATGAAAAACTGTTTTTT. The rearrangement joins TRBV6-5 to TRBJ1-4, with D uncertain. Germline values: CDR1 MNHEY, CDR2 SVGAGI. The CDR3 sequence is 14 residues long. V gave up 7 bases and J gave up 0 bases, with 9 bases separating them.

The chain recombines TRBV19 with TRBJ1-2; tentative D call: TRBD1 (6 bases). From germline, CDR1 is LNHDA and CDR2 SQIVND (reference sequence). Trimming took off 5 bases at V and 2 bases at J, with 12 bases between the two ends. CDR3 length equals 14 residues. For the CDR3, the DNA is TGTGCCAGTAGTCCCGAGACAGGCAACTATGGCTACACCTTC. Translating gives CASSPETGNYGYTF.

V usage is TRBV4-3 and J usage is TRBJ2-2, with 14 bases fitting TRBD2. V lost 0 bases, J lost 4 bases, and 7 bases stayed unmatched. Germline loops: CDR1 LGHNA, CDR2 YSLEER. CDR3 length: 19 amino acids. DNA for the CDR3: TGCGCCAGCAGCCAAGAGCTGGGACTAGCGGGGGCATTCACCGGGGAGCTGTTTTTT. Protein: CASSQELGLAGAFTGELFF.

The table lists this clone with a few counts. The rearrangement joins TRBV6-6 to TRBJ1-1, with D possibly being TRBD1 (5 bases). The V gene's germline CDR1 is MNHNY and CDR2 SVGAGI (reference sequence). CDR3 size: 16 residues. V dropped 6 bases and J dropped 4 bases, with 21 bases sitting between them. The CDR3 nucleotides are TGTGCCAGCAGGGATCCAGTCGGGGGTAAGGGCACTGAAGCTTTCTTT. This translates into CASRDPVGGKGTEAFF.

The chain carries TRBV6-5 and TRBJ1-1; no reliable D call. V shed 7 bases and J shed 1 base, with 4 bases lying between them. Per germline, CDR1 MNHEY and CDR2 SVGAGI. The CDR3 is 11 residues long. The CDR3 DNA is TGTGCCAGCATTAGGAACACTGAAGCTTTCTTT. Translating gives CASIRNTEAFF.

The chain uses TRBV6-5 and TRBJ2-2; D unclear. Germline loops: CDR1 MNHEY, CDR2 SVGAGI. This CDR3 spans 14 amino acids. Trimming took 6 bases from V and 1 from J, leaving 9 bases between them. As DNA, the CDR3 is TGTGCCAGCAGATTGGCAGAGAACACCGGGGAGCTGTTTTTT. Its translation is CASRLAENTGELFF.

The V gene is TRBV4-3, the J gene TRBJ2-5; TRBD2 agrees at 8 bases. CDR3 size: 15 residues. Germline CDR1 and CDR2: LGHNA and YSLEER. Trimming cost V 2 bases and J 4 bases; bases outside gene matches: 6. CDR3 DNA: TGCGCCAGCAGCCAATTCACGGGGGGGGTAGAGACCCAGTACTTC. Translation: CASSQFTGGVETQYF.

The rearrangement links TRBV6-2 or TRBV6-3 to TRBJ2-5; D remains unclear. Looked up from germline, CDR1 is MNHEY and CDR2 is SVGEGT. The V end lost 0 bases, the J end lost 7 bases, and 18 bases lay between the germline ends. CDR3 length equals 16 residues. This CDR3 reads CASSYSGSLFGVTQYF. CDR3 DNA sequence: TGTGCCAGCAGTTACTCGGGCAGTCTCTTTGGCGTGACCCAGTACTTC.

The V gene is TRBV7-6, the J gene TRBJ1-3; perhaps TRBD1 as D (6 bases). The CDR3 has 17 amino acids. V lost 5 bases and J 0 bases, leaving 17 bases between the germline ends. The germline CDR1 and CDR2 sequences are SGHVS and FNYEAQ. CDR3 region: CASSLGAQGPSGNTIYF. CDR3 nucleotide sequence: TGTGCCAGCAGCCTAGGGGCACAGGGCCCCTCTGGAAACACCATATATTTT.